The T cell receptor (beta chain) under discussion was sequenced for a study of cytotoxic CD8 clonotypes in ibrutinib-treated CLL. General study findings and limits: Relative to age-matched healthy donors, clonality at baseline was higher, and it tracked circulating CD8+ T-cell counts. Higher clonality was seen at ibrutinib response and a return toward baseline at progression.

Only in-frame clones appear in the TCRdb table, and some are missing; sequencing was by immunoSEQ multiplex PCR. The data show about 300,000 clones, with over 55% seen just once and roughly 6% held by the top ten. Trimming pared 1 base from V and 0 bases from J, leaving 6 bases between. The CDR3 has 14 amino acids. The germline V gene has CDR1 SGDLS and CDR2 YYNGEE. About this clone: As yet, its antigen is unknown.

The material was PBMCs, obtained after 36 months of ibrutinib treatment. The sequence was collected from a human donor with chronic lymphocytic leukemia. V gene TRBV9 combines with J gene TRBJ2-3; D not resolved. The CDR3 sequence is CASSVMPSTDTQYF. In DNA, the CDR3 is TGTGCCAGCAGCGTAATGCCTAGCACAGATACGCAGTATTTT. Variable domain in full (rest from reference TRBV9 and TRBJ2-3): DSGVTQTPKHLITATGQRVTLRCSPRSGDLSVYWYQQSLDQGLQFLIQYYNGEERAKGNILERFSAQQFPDLHSELNLSSLELGDSALYFCASSVMPSTDTQYFGPGTRLTVL.